These T cell receptor beta chains were read from a single sample in a study of T cell responses to AZD1222 COVID-19 vaccine. Profiling relied on immunoSEQ multiplex PCR, and the TCRdb table lists in-frame clones only, not all of them. The sample comprises about 86,000 clones, roughly 87% of which are singletons, and over 2% rests with the top ten. The source was peripheral blood, collected on day 0 of AZD1222 vaccination. These receptors were collected from an adult in good health. The CDR3 runs from the conserved cysteine through the conserved F or W. A D gene is named only where the DNA matches it firmly. Part of the rows lack a size; the others show once, few, many or a class for expanded clones.

clone size: -
J gene: TRBJ2-1
V gene: TRBV19
D gene: -
CDR3 protein: CASSTGTGWGNEQFF
CDR3 DNA: TGTGCCAGTAGTACCGGGACGGGGTGGGGCAATGAGCAGTTCTTC

clone size: -
J gene: TRBJ2-1
V gene: TRBV6-5
D gene: TRBD2
CDR3 protein: CASSYLAGGRYEQFF
CDR3 DNA: TGTGCCAGCAGTTATCTAGCGGGGGGACGGTATGAGCAGTTCTTC

clone size: -
J gene: TRBJ2-5
V gene: TRBV7-9
D gene: TRBD1
CDR3 protein: CASSLLGRQGKETQYF
CDR3 DNA: TGTGCCAGCAGCTTACTAGGAAGACAGGGGAAAGAGACCCAGTACTTC

clone size: -
J gene: TRBJ2-2
V gene: TRBV4-1
D gene: TRBD1
CDR3 protein: CASSRGTVNTGELFF
CDR3 DNA: TGCGCCAGCAGCCGGGGGACAGTGAACACCGGGGAGCTGTTTTTT

clone size: -
J gene: TRBJ1-2
V gene: TRBV5-6
D gene: -
CDR3 protein: CASQKVRGLRDGYTF
CDR3 DNA: TGTGCCAGCCAGAAAGTGCGGGGGTTACGGGACGGCTACACCTTC

clone size: -
J gene: TRBJ2-1
V gene: TRBV5-6
D gene: -
CDR3 protein: CASSLGSVYNEQFF
CDR3 DNA: TGTGCCAGCAGCCTGGGATCTGTCTACAATGAGCAGTTCTTC

clone size: -
J gene: TRBJ1-5
V gene: TRBV5-1
D gene: -
CDR3 protein: CASSSGQPNQPQHF
CDR3 DNA: TGCGCCAGCAGTTCCGGACAGCCCAATCAGCCCCAGCATTTT

clone size: -
J gene: TRBJ1-1
V gene: TRBV10-2
D gene: -
CDR3 protein: CASMGGWRGTEAFF
CDR3 DNA: TGCGCCAGCATGGGCGGATGGCGGGGCACTGAAGCTTTCTTT

clone size: -
J gene: TRBJ2-7
V gene: TRBV7-2
D gene: -
CDR3 protein: CASSLDGPGSVQYF
CDR3 DNA: TGTGCCAGCAGCTTAGACGGTCCAGGGTCGGTGCAGTACTTC

clone size: -
J gene: TRBJ1-2
V gene: TRBV18
D gene: -
CDR3 protein: CASSPAGPGNRGYTF
CDR3 DNA: TGTGCCAGCTCACCCGCCGGCCCAGGAAATCGAGGCTACACCTTC

clone size: -
J gene: TRBJ2-2
V gene: TRBV30
D gene: -
CDR3 protein: CAWSVRRGGPTGELFF
CDR3 DNA: TGTGCCTGGAGTGTACGCAGGGGAGGTCCTACCGGGGAGCTGTTTTTT

clone size: -
J gene: TRBJ1-2
V gene: TRBV7-2
D gene: -
CDR3 protein: CASSFWASQDGYTF
CDR3 DNA: TGTGCCAGCAGCTTTTGGGCCTCACAGGATGGCTACACCTTC

clone size: -
J gene: TRBJ2-1
V gene: TRBV5-1
D gene: -
CDR3 protein: CASRHEDEQFF
CDR3 DNA: TGCGCCAGCCGCCATGAAGATGAGCAGTTCTTC

clone size: -
J gene: TRBJ1-1
V gene: TRBV19
D gene: -
CDR3 protein: CASTGTYTEAFF
CDR3 DNA: TGTGCCAGTACAGGGACCTACACTGAAGCTTTCTTT

clone size: -
J gene: TRBJ2-2
V gene: TRBV27
D gene: -
CDR3 protein: CASSLFPPRALVSGELFF
CDR3 DNA: TGTGCCAGCAGTTTATTCCCCCCCAGGGCCCTGGTTTCCGGGGAGCTGTTTTTT

clone size: once
J gene: TRBJ2-5
V gene: TRBV7-8
D gene: -
CDR3 protein: CASSLQGTQYF
CDR3 DNA: TGTGCCAGCAGCCTTCAAGGGACCCAGTACTTC

clone size: -
J gene: TRBJ1-6
V gene: TRBV19
D gene: -
CDR3 protein: CASSIGLGDSPLHF
CDR3 DNA: TGTGCCAGTAGTATAGGTCTGGGGGATTCACCCCTCCACTTT

clone size: -
J gene: TRBJ2-7
V gene: TRBV27
D gene: TRBD2
CDR3 protein: CASSFGLAGSEQYF
CDR3 DNA: TGTGCCAGCAGTTTTGGACTAGCGGGGAGCGAGCAGTACTTC

clone size: -
J gene: TRBJ2-7
V gene: TRBV6-1
D gene: TRBD2
CDR3 protein: CASSEAGGSSPYEQYF
CDR3 DNA: TGTGCCAGCAGTGAAGCGGGCGGGAGTAGCCCCTACGAGCAGTACTTC

clone size: -
J gene: TRBJ2-1
V gene: TRBV19
D gene: TRBD2
CDR3 protein: CASLARGRENEQFF
CDR3 DNA: TGTGCCAGTCTAGCCCGCGGGAGGGAGAATGAGCAGTTCTTC

clone size: once
J gene: TRBJ2-7
V gene: TRBV29-1
D gene: -
CDR3 protein: CSVVRGLGNEQYF
CDR3 DNA: TGCAGCGTGGTCCGGGGGCTCGGGAACGAGCAGTACTTC

clone size: -
J gene: TRBJ2-3
V gene: TRBV18
D gene: TRBD2
CDR3 protein: CASSPPSGGAADTQYF
CDR3 DNA: TGTGCCAGCTCACCACCAAGCGGGGGGGCCGCAGATACGCAGTATTTT

clone size: -
J gene: TRBJ2-2
V gene: TRBV9
D gene: -
CDR3 protein: CASSVGGANTGELFF
CDR3 DNA: TGTGCCAGCAGCGTAGGTGGAGCGAACACCGGGGAGCTGTTTTTT

clone size: -
J gene: TRBJ2-2
V gene: TRBV5-1
D gene: -
CDR3 protein: CASSWQGQGELFF
CDR3 DNA: TGCGCCAGCAGCTGGCAGGGTCAAGGGGAGCTGTTTTTT

clone size: -
J gene: TRBJ2-7
V gene: TRBV11-2
D gene: TRBD2
CDR3 protein: CASSPRALAGGYEQYF
CDR3 DNA: TGTGCCAGCAGCCCGAGGGCCCTAGCGGGAGGTTACGAGCAGTACTTC

clone size: -
J gene: TRBJ1-1
V gene: TRBV6-2/TRBV6-3
D gene: -
CDR3 protein: CASSQGKAFF
CDR3 DNA: TGTGCCAGCAGTCAGGGTAAAGCTTTCTTT

clone size: once
J gene: TRBJ1-2
V gene: TRBV12-3/TRBV12-4
D gene: -
CDR3 protein: CASSPQGYGYTF
CDR3 DNA: TGTGCCAGCAGTCCACAGGGCTATGGCTACACCTTC

clone size: -
J gene: TRBJ1-2
V gene: TRBV7-2
D gene: -
CDR3 protein: CASRGGNDSGYTF
CDR3 DNA: TGTGCCAGCAGAGGGGGGAACGATTCTGGCTACACCTTC

clone size: -
J gene: TRBJ1-2
V gene: TRBV13
D gene: -
CDR3 protein: CASSFFDSHYGYTF
CDR3 DNA: TGTGCCAGCAGTTTCTTCGACAGCCACTATGGCTACACCTTC